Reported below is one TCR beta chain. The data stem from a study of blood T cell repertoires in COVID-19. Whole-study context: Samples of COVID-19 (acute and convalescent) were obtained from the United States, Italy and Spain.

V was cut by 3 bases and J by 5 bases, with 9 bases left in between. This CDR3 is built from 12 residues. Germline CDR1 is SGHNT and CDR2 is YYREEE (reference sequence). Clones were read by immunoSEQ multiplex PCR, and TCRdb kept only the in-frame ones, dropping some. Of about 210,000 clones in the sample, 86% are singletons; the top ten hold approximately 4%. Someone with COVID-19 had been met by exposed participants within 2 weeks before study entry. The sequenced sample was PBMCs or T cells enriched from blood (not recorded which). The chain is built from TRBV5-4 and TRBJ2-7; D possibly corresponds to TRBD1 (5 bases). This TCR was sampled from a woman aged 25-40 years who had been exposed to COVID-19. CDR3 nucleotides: TGTGCCAGCAGCTCTCAAGGGGACGAGCAGTACTTC. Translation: CASSSQGDEQYF.